The clone carrying this T cell receptor (beta chain) was counted only a few times. The CDR3 consists of 15 residues. Unmatched junction bases numbered 4, after V lost 3 bases and J lost 5 bases. Germline V gene sequence: CDR1 MRHNA, CDR2 SNTAGT. This sample is drawn from a study of Graves' ophthalmopathy and Graves' hyperthyroidism. About the research overall: Before any treatment, peripheral blood was taken at the initial diagnosis.

Other autoimmune diseases, uncontrolled infections, pregnancy or lactation excluded patients from enrollment. The study amplified TCR beta CDR3 regions using RNA transcripts. HTBI-primed first-round RT-PCR preceded second-round multiplex PCR. MiXCR, run by TCRdb on the multiplex PCR reads, gives a single entry per CDR3 protein. This table holds around 470,000 distinct CDR3 sequences, approximately 15% found once. The source is a woman aged 30 to 39 with Graves' ophthalmopathy. This chain uses TRBV6-4 with TRBJ2-2, with 9 bases matching TRBD1. Sequenced input: blood. CDR3 residues: CASSEAGTGTGELFF. CDR3 sequence (DNA): TGTGCCAGCAGTGAGGCCGGGACAGGGACCGGGGAGCTGTTTTTT.